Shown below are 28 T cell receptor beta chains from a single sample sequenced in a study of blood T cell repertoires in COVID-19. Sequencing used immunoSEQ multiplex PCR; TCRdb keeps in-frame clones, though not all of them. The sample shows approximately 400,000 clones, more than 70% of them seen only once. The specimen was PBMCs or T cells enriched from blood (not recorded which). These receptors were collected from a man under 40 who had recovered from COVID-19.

DNA of the CDR3: TGTGCCAGCAGTTACGCAGGGGGTCGGGCTGAAGCTTTCTTT. Translation: CASSYAGGRAEAFF. The chain has TRBV6-5 and TRBJ1-1, with 7 bases lining up with TRBD1. CDR3 length: 14 amino acids. The germline CDR1 and CDR2 sequences are MNHEY and SVGAGI. The ends lost 2 bases at V and 6 bases at J; junction bases unmatched: 6.

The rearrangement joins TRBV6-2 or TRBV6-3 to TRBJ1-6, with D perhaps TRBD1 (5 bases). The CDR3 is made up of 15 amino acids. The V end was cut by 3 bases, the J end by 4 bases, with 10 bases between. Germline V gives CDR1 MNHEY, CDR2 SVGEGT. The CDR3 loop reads CASSYSQEYNSPLHF. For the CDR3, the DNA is TGTGCCAGCAGTTATTCACAGGAGTATAATTCACCCCTCCACTTT.

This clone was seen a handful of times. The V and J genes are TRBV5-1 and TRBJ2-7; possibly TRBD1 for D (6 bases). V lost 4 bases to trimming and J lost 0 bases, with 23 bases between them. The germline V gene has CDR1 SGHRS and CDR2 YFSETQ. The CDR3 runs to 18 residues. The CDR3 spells CASSPGDIAARISYEQYF. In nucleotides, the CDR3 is TGCGCCAGCAGCCCCGGGGACATCGCGGCTCGCATCTCCTACGAGCAGTACTTC. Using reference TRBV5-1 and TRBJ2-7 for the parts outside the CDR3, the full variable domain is KAGVTQTPRYLIKTRGQQVTLSCSPISGHRSVSWYQQTPGQGLQFLFEYFSETQRNKGNFPGRFSGRQFSNSRSEMNVSTLELGDSALYLCASSPGDIAARISYEQYFGPGTRLTVT.

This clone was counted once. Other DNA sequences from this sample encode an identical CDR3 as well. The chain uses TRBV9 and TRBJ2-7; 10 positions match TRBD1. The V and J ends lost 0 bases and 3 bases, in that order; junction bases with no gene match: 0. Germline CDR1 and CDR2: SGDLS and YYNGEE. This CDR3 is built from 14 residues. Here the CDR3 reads CASSVGDRGYEQYF. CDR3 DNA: TGTGCCAGCAGCGTAGGGGACAGGGGCTACGAGCAGTACTTC.

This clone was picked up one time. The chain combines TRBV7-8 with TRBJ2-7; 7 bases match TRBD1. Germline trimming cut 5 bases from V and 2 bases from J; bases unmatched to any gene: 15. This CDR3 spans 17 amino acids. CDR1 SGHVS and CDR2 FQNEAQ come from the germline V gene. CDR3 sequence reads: CASSHYVGRDRAYEQYF. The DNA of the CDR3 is TGTGCCAGCAGCCATTACGTAGGACGGGACAGAGCCTACGAGCAGTACTTC. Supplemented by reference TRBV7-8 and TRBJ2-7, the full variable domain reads GAGVSQSPRYKVAKRGQDVALRCDPISGHVSLFWYQQALGQGPEFLTYFQNEAQLDKSGLPSDRFFAERPEGSVSTLKIQRTQQEDSAVYLCASSHYVGRDRAYEQYFGPGTRLTVT.

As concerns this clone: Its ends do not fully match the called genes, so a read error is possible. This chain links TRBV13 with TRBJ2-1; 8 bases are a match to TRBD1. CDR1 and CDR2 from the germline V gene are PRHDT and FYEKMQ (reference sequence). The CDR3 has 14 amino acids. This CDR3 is CASSSADRGNEQFF. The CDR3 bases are TGTGCCAGCAGCTCTGCTGACAGGGGCAATGAACAGTTCTTC.

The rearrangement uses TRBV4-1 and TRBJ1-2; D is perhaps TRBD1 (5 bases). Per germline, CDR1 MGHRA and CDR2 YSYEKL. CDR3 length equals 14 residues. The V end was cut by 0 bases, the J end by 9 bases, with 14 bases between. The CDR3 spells CASSQERGSLSYTF. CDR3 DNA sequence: TGCGCCAGCAGCCAAGAAAGGGGAAGTTTGAGCTACACCTTC.

The chain's CDR3 is CASSLALAGGRGEQFF. The CDR3 DNA follows: TGTGCCAGCAGCTTGGCCCTAGCGGGGGGCCGGGGTGAGCAGTTCTTC. The chain couples TRBV5-4 to TRBJ2-1; 11 nucleotides align to TRBD2. There are 16 residues in the CDR3. The ends lost 0 bases at V and 9 bases at J; junction bases unmatched: 8. The germline CDR1 and CDR2 sequences are SGHNT and YYREEE (reference sequence).

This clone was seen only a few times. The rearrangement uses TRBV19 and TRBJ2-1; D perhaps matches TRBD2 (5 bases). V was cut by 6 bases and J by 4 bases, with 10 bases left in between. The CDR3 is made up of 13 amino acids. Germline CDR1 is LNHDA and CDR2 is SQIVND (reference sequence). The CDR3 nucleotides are TGTGCCAGTAGCCCTTGGACTTACAATGAGCAGTTCTTC. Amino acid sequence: CASSPWTYNEQFF.

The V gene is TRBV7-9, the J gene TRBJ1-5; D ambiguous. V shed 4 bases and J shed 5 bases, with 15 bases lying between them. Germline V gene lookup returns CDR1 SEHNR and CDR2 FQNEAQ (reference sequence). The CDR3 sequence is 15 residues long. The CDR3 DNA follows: TGTGCCAGCAGCTCCATGAATTTCGGGGATCAGCCCCAGCATTTT. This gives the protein CASSSMNFGDQPQHF.

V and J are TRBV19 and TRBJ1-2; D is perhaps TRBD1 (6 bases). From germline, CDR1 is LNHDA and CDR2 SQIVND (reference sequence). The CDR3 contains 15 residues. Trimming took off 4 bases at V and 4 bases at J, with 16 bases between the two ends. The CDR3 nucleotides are TGTGCCAGTAGTAGCAGGGACACGAATTTCTATGGCTACACCTTC. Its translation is CASSSRDTNFYGYTF.

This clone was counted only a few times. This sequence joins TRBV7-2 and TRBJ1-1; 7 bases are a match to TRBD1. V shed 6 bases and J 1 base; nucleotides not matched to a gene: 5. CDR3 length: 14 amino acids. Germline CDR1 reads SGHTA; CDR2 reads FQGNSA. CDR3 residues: CASRSGQRNTEAFF. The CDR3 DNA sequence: TGTGCCAGCAGGTCGGGACAGAGGAACACTGAAGCTTTCTTT.

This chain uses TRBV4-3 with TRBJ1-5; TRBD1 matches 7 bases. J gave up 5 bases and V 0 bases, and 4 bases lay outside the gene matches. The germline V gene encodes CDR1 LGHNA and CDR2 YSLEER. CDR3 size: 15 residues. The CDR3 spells CASSQDFRGDQPQHF. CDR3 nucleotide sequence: TGCGCCAGCAGCCAAGATTTCAGGGGGGATCAGCCCCAGCATTTT.

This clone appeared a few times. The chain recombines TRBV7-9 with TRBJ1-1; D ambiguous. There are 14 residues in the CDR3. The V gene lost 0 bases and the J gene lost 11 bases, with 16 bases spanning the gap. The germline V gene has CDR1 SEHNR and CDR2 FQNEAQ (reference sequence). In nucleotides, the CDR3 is TGTGCCAGCAGCTTAGCGGCGACTTCCACCGGGGCTTTCTTT. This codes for CASSLAATSTGAFF.

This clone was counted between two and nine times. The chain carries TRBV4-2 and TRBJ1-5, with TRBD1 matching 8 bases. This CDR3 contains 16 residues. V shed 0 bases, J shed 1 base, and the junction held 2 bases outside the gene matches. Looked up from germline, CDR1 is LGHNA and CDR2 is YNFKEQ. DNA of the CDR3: TGTGCCAGCAGCCAAGAGCAGGGGGCAAGCAATCAGCCCCAGCATTTT. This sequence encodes CASSQEQGASNQPQHF.

The CDR3 loop is CASSLSGGATEAFF. The CDR3 nucleotides read TGTGCCAGCTCACTATCGGGAGGGGCCACTGAAGCTTTCTTT. The rearrangement links TRBV18 to TRBJ1-1; the D gene is possibly TRBD1 (5 bases). V was clipped by 4 bases and J by 4 bases, with 13 bases between them. Looked up from germline, CDR1 is KGHSH and CDR2 is LQKENI. The CDR3 sequence is 14 residues long.

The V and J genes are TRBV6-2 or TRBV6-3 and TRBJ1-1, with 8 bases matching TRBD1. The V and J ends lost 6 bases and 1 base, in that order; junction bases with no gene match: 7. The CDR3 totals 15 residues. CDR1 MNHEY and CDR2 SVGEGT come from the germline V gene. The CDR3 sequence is CASSSRGQGNTEAFF. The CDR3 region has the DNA TGTGCCAGCAGCTCCCGTGGACAGGGGAACACTGAAGCTTTCTTT.

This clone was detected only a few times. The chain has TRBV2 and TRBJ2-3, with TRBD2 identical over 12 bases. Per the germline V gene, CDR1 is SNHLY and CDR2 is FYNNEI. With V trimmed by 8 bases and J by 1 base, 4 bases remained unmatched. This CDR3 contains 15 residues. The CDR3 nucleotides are TGTGCCAGCGCAAGACTAGCGGGGGGCACAGATACGCAGTATTTT. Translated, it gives CASARLAGGTDTQYF.

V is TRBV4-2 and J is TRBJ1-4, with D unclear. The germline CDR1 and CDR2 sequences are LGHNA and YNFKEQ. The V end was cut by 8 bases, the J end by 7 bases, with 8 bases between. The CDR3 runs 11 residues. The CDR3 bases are TGTGCCAGCCGAAAGAGTGAAAAACTGTTTTTT. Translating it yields CASRKSEKLFF.

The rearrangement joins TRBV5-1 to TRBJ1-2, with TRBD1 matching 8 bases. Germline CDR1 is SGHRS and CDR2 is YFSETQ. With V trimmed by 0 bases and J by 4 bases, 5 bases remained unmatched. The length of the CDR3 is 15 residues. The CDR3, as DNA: TGCGCCAGCAGCTTGGCCCCAGGGGGCGGCTATGGCTACACCTTC. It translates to CASSLAPGGGYGYTF.

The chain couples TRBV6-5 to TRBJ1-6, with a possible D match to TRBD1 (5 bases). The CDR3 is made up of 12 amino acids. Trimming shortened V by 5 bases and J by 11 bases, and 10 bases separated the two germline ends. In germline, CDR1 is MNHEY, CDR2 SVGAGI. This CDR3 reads CASSRGTAPLHF. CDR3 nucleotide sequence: TGTGCCAGCAGTAGGGGTACGGCACCCCTCCACTTT.

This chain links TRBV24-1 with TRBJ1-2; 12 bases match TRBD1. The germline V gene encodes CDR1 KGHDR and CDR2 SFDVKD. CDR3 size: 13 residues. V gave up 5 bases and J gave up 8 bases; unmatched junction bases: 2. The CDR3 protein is CATSGGQGAGYTF. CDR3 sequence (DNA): TGTGCCACCAGTGGGGGACAGGGGGCCGGCTACACCTTC.

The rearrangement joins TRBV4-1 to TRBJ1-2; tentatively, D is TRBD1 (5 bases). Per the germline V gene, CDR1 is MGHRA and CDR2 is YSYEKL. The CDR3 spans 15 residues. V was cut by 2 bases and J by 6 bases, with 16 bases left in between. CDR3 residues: CASSQSGGEGNGYTF. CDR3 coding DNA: TGCGCCAGCAGCCAATCGGGGGGGGAGGGTAATGGCTACACCTTC.

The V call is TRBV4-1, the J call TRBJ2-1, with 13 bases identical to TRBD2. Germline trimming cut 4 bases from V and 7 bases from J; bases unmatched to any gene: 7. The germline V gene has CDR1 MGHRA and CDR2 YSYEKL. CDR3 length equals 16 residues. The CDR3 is CASSPLRTSGGNEQFF. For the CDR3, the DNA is TGCGCCAGCAGCCCCCTACGGACTAGCGGGGGAAATGAGCAGTTCTTC.

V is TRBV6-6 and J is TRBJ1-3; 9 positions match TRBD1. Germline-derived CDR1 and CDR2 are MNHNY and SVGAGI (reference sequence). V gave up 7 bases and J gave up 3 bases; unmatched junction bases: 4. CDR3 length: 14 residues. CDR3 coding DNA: TGTGCCAGCAACGACAGGGGGGGTGGAAACACCATATATTTT. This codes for CASNDRGGGNTIYF.

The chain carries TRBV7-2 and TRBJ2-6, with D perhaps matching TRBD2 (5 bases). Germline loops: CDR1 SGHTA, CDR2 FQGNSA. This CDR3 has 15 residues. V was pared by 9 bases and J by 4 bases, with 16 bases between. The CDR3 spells CARLGGGSGANVLTF. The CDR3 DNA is TGTGCCAGATTAGGCGGCGGGTCCGGGGCCAACGTCCTGACTTTC.

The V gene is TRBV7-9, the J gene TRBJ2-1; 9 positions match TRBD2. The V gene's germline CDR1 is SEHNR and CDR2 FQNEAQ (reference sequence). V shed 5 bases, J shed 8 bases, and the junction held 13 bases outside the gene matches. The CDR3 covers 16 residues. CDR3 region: CASSLTAWAGGDEQFF. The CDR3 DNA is TGTGCCAGCAGCCTGACGGCTTGGGCGGGGGGGGATGAGCAGTTCTTC.

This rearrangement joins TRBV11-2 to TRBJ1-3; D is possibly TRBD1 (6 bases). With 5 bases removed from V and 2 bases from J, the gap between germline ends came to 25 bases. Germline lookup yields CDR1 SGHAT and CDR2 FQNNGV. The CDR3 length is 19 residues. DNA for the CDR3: TGTGCCAGCAGCCCCAGGGGCGGAGGAGCGAAGGGGCCTGGAAACACCATATATTTT. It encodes CASSPRGGGAKGPGNTIYF.